Included here is one T cell receptor (beta chain) sequence, with context. This sample stems from a study of blood T cell repertoires in COVID-19. Across the study: PBMCs, B-cell-depleted T cells, or T cells provided the cDNA or gDNA that made up the material.

Trimming took 0 bases from V and 5 from J; bases not matched to a gene: 21. The length of the CDR3 is 20 residues. The germline V gene has CDR1 SGHRS and CDR2 YFSETQ. In the source study's methods: Nucleated cell number was recorded as an estimate derived from reference gene primer amplification. The table came from immunoSEQ multiplex PCR; TCRdb's copy has only in-frame clones and leaves some out. That table supplies the V and J calls and clone size; D and trimming were determined from the DNA. The sample lists 92,000 or so clones; about 91% were seen once. This chain uses TRBV5-1 with TRBJ2-7; 9 positions match TRBD2. The TCR was taken from a man in his 60s with acute or convalescent COVID-19. Sequencing was performed on peripheral blood. The CDR3 is CASSLASRVGSRLAVHEQYF. The CDR3 bases are TGCGCCAGCAGCTTGGCCAGTAGGGTGGGGTCCAGACTAGCGGTCCACGAGCAGTACTTC.